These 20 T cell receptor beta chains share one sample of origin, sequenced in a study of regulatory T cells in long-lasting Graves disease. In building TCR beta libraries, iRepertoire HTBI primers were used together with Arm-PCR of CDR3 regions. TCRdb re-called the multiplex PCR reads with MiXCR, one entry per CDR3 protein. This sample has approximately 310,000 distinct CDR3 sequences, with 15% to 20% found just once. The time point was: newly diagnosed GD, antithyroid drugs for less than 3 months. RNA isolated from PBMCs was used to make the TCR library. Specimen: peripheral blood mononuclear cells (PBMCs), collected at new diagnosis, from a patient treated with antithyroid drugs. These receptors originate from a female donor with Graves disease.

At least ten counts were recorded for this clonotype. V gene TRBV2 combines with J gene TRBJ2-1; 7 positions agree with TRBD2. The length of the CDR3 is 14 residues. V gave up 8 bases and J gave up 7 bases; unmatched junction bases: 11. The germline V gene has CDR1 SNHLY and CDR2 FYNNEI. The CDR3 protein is CASRDGGMLNEQFF. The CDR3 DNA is TGTGCCAGCCGGGACGGGGGGATGTTGAATGAGCAGTTCTTC.

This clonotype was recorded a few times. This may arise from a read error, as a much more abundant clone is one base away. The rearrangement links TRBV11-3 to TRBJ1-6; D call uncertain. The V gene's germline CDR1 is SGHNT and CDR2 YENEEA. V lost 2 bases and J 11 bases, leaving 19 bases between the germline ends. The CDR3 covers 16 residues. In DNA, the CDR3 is TGTGCCAGCAGCTTACGATCGGCCCTTCGCAATCCACCCCTCCACTTT. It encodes CASSLRSALRNPPLHF.

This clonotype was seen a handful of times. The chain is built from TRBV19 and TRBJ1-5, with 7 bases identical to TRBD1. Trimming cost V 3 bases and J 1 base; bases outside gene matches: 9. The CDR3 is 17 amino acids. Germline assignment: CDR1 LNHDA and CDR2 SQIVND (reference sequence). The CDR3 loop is CASSMVSLTGSNQPQHF. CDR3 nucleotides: TGTGCCAGTAGTATGGTTAGTTTGACAGGGAGCAATCAGCCCCAGCATTTT.

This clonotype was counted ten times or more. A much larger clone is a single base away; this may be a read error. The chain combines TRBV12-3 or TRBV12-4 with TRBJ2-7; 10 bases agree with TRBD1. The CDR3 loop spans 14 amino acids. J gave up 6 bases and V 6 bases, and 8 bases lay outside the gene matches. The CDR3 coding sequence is TGTGCCAGCAGCGGTGGACAGGGGGACTGCGAGCAGTACTTC. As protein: CASSGGQGDCEQYF.

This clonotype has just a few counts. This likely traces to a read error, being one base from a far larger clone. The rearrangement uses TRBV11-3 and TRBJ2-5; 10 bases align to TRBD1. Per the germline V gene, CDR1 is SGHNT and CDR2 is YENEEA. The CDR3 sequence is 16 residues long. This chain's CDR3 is CASSSHRTGGQETRYF. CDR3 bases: TGTGCCAGCAGCTCACACAGGACAGGGGGACAAGAGACCCGGTACTTC.

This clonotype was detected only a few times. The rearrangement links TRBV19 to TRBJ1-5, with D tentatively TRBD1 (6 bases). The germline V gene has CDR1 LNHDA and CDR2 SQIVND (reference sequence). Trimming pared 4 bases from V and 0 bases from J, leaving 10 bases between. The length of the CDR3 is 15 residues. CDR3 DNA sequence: TGTGCCAGTAGTAGGAGGGGACATAGCAATCAGCCCCAGCATTTT. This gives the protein CASSRRGHSNQPQHF. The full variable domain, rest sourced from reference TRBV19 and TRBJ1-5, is DGGITQSPKYLFRKEGQNVTLSCEQNLNHDAMYWYRQDPGQGLRLIYYSQIVNDFQKGDIAEGYSVSREKKESFPLTVTSAQKNPTAFYLCASSRRGHSNQPQHFGDGTRLSIL.

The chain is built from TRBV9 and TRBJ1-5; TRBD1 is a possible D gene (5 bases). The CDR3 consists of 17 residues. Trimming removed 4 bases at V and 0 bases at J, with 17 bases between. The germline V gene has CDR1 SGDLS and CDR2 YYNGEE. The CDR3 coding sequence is TGTGCCAGCAGCACCCCCGGATTCCAGGGTAGCAATCAGCCCCAGCATTTT. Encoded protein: CASSTPGFQGSNQPQHF. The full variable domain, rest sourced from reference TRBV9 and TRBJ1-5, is DSGVTQTPKHLITATGQRVTLRCSPRSGDLSVYWYQQSLDQGLQFLIQYYNGEERAKGNILERFSAQQFPDLHSELNLSSLELGDSALYFCASSTPGFQGSNQPQHFGDGTRLSIL.

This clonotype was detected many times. The CDR3 is CASRPLGSLSTDTQYF. CDR3 coding DNA: TGTGCCAGCAGGCCCCTCGGCTCCCTTAGCACAGATACGCAGTATTTT. The J gene is TRBJ2-3, the V gene TRBV6-1; the D is unclear. CDR3 size: 16 residues. Trimming pared 6 bases from V and 0 bases from J, leaving 16 bases between. In germline, CDR1 is MNHNS, CDR2 SASEGT.

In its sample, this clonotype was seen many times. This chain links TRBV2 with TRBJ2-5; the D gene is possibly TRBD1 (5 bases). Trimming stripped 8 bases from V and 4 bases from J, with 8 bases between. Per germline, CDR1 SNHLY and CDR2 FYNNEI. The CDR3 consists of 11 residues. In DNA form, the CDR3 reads TGTGCCAGCGATAGGGGAGAGACCCAGTACTTC. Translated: CASDRGETQYF.

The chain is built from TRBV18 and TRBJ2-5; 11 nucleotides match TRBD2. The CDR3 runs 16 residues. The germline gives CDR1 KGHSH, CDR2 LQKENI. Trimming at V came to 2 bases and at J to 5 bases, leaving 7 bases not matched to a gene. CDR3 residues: CASSPAETSGIETQYF. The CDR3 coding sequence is TGTGCCAGCTCACCAGCCGAGACTAGCGGGATTGAGACCCAGTACTTC.

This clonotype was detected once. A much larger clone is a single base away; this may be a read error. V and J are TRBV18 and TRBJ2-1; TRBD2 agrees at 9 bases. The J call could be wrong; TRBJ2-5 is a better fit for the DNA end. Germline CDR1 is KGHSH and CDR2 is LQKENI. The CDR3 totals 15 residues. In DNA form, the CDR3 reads TGTGCCAGCTCACCCCAGACTAGCGGCGAGGTGGCCCAGTACTTC. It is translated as CASSPQTSGEVAQYF.

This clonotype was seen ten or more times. The CDR3 protein is CASSRDSAAPDTQYF. The CDR3 DNA follows: TGTGCCAGCTCCCGGGACAGCGCAGCACCAGATACGCAGTATTTT. The gene calls are TRBV18 and TRBJ2-3, with 7 bases identical to TRBD1. This CDR3 comprises 15 residues. The V gene's germline CDR1 is KGHSH and CDR2 LQKENI. V trimming: 6 bases; J trimming: 4 bases; junction bases outside the gene matches: 10.

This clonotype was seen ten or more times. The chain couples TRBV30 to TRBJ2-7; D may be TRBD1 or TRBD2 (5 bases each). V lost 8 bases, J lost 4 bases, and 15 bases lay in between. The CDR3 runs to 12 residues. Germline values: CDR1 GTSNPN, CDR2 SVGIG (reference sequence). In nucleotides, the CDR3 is TGTGCCGGACTTGGGGGACGTTACGAGCAGTACTTC. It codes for CAGLGGRYEQYF.

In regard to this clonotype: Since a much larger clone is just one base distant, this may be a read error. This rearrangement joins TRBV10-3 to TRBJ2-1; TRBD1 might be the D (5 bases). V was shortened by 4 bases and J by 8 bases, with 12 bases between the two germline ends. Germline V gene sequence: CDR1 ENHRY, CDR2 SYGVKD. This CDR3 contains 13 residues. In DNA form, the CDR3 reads TGTGCCATCAGTGGGGATTACAGGTATGAGCAGTTCTTC. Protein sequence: CAISGDYRYEQFF.

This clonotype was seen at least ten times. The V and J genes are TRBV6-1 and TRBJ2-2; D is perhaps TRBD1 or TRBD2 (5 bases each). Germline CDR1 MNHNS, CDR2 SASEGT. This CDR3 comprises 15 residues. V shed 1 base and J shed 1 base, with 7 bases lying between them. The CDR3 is CASSEVRGNTGELFF. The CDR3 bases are TGTGCCAGCAGTGAAGTGAGGGGGAACACCGGGGAGCTGTTTTTT.

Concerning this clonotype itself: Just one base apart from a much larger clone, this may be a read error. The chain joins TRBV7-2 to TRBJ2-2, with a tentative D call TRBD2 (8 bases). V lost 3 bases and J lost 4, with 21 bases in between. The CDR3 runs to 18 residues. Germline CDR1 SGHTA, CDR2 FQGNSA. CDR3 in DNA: TGTGCCAGCAGCTTTCTGAGCGGGAGTAGGGGGCGCACCGGGGAGCTGTTTTTT. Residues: CASSFLSGSRGRTGELFF.

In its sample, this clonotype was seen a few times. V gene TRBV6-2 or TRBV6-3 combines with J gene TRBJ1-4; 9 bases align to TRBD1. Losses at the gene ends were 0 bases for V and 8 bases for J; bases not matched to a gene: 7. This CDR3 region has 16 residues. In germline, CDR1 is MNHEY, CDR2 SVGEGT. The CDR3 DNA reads TGTGCCAGCAGTTACTCGTCGGACAGGGGAGGCGAAAAACTGTTTTTT. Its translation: CASSYSSDRGGEKLFF.

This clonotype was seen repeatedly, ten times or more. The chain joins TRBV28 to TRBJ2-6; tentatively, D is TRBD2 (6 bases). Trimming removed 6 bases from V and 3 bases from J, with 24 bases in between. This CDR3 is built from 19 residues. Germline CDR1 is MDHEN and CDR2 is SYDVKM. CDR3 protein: CASSTWWEVSPGGANVLTF. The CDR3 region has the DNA TGTGCCAGCAGCACCTGGTGGGAGGTTTCCCCCGGTGGGGCCAACGTCCTGACTTTC.

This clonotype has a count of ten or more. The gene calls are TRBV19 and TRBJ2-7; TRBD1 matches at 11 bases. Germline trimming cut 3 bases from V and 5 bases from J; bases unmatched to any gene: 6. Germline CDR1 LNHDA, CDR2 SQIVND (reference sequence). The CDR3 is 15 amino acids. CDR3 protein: CASSMASGQGDEQYF. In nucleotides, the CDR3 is TGTGCCAGTAGTATGGCCTCGGGACAGGGGGACGAGCAGTACTTC.

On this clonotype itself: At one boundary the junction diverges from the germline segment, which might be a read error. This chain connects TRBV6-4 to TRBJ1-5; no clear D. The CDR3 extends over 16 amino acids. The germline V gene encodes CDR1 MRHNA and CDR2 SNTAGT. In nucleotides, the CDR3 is TGTGTCAGCAGTGAGAGACCGGCTCCGGTCAATCAGCCCCAGCATTTT. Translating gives CVSSERPAPVNQPQHF.